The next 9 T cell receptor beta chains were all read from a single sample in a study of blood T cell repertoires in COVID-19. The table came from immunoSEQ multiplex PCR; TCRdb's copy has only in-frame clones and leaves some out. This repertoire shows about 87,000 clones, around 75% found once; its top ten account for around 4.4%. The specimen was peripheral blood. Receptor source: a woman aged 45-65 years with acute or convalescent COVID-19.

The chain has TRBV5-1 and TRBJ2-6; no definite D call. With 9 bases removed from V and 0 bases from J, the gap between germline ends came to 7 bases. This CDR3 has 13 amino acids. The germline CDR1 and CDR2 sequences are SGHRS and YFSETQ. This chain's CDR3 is CAIVVSGANVLTF. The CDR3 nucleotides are TGCGCCATTGTAGTCTCTGGGGCCAACGTCCTGACTTTC.

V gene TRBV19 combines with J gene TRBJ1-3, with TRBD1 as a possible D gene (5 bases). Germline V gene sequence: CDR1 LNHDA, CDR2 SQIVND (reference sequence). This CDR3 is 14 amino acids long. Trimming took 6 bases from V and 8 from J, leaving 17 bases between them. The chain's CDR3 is CASSQGGWRDTIYF. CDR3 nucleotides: TGTGCCAGTAGCCAGGGAGGGTGGCGGGACACCATATATTTT.

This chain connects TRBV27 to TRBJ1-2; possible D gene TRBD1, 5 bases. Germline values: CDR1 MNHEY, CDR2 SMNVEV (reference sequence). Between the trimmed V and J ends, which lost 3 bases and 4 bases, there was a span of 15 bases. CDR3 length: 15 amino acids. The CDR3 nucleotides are TGTGCCAGCAGTTTGGTGGGGACCGGGGGCTATGGCTACACCTTC. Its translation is CASSLVGTGGYGYTF.

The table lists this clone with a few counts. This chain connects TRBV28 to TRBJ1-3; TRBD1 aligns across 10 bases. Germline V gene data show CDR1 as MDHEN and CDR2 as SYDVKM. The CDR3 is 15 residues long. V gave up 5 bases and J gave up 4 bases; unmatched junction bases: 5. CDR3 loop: CASSLTGGEGNTIYF. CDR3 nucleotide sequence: TGTGCCAGCAGTCTGACAGGGGGCGAAGGAAACACCATATATTTT.

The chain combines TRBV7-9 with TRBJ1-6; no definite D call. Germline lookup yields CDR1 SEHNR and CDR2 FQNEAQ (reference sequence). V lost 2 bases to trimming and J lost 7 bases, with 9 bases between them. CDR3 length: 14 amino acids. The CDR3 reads CASSLLFGNSPLHF. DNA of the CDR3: TGTGCCAGCAGCTTACTTTTCGGGAATTCACCCCTCCACTTT.

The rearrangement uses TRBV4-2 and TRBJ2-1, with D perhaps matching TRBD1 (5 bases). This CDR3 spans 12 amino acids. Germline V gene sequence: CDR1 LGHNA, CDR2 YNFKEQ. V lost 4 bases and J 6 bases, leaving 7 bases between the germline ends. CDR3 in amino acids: CASSPTVNEQFF. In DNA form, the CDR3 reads TGTGCCAGCAGCCCGACAGTCAATGAGCAGTTCTTC.

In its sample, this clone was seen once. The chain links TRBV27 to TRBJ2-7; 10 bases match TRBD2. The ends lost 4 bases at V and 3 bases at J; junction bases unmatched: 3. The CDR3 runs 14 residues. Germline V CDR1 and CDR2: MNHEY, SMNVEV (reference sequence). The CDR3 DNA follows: TGTGCCAGCAGTTGGACTAGCGGACACTACGAGCAGTACTTC. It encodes CASSWTSGHYEQYF.

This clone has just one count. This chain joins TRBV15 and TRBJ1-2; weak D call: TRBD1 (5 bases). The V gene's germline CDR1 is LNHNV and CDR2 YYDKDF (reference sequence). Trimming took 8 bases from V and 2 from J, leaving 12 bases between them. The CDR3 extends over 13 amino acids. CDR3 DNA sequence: TGTGCCACCTCGACAGACTCCAACTATGGCTACACCTTC. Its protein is CATSTDSNYGYTF.

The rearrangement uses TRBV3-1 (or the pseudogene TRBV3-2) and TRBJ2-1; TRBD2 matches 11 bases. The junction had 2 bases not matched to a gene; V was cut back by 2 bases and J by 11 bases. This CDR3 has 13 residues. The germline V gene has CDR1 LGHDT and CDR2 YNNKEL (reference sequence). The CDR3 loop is CASSQLAGGQQFF. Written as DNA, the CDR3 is TGTGCCAGCAGCCAACTAGCGGGGGGTCAGCAGTTCTTC.